This TCR beta chain was recovered during a study of OX40 agonist ivuxolimab in advanced cancers. On the study more broadly: Patients treated during dose escalation were battling hepatocellular carcinoma, melanoma, renal cell or head and neck cancer. The study's findings and limits: The study did not work out the antigen specificity of the expanded peripheral T cells.

Here immunoSEQ multiplex PCR was the method, and the copy in TCRdb shows in-frame clones only, minus some. This sample has just over 25,000 clones; approximately 83% occur once, and the top ten carry more than 12%. The sampling schedule covered blood at baseline, cycle 4 day 1, and cycle 7 day 1. For this clone: Its antigen is still unknown.

The clonotype comes from an adult with an advanced solid tumor such as melanoma, head and neck, liver or kidney cancer. The sample consisted of CD4+ or CD8+ T cells sorted from blood, taken in a trial of the OX40 agonist ivuxolimab.

Written as DNA, the CDR3 is TGTGCCAGCAGCGTACAGGGACTACAAGAGACCCAGTACTTC. This sequence encodes CASSVQGLQETQYF. This chain links TRBV7-6 with TRBJ2-5, with D maybe TRBD2 (7 bases). The germline gives CDR1 SGHVS, CDR2 FNYEAQ. Trimming shortened V by 5 bases and J by 2 bases, and 12 bases separated the two germline ends. The CDR3 totals 14 residues.